This T cell receptor (beta chain) came from a study of radiotherapy plus CTLA-4 blockade in lung cancer. Whole-study context: Among enrolled patients, 15% to 20% responded and about 34% achieved disease control. Broader study findings: After treatment with radiotherapy plus ipilimumab, TCR clones that came from the tumor expanded in blood.

This clone was seen a single time. Antigen specificity is unknown. Profiled with immunoSEQ multiplex PCR; TCRdb holds only in-frame clones, not every one. The sample comprises tens of thousands of clones, 60% to 80% of which are singletons, and roughly 8% rests with the top ten. The CDR3 consists of 17 residues. The germline V gene has CDR1 SGHDT and CDR2 YYEEEE. V lost 0 bases to trimming and J lost 4 bases; unmatched junction nucleotides: 10. The origin of this receptor is a human donor with non-small cell lung cancer who had stable disease on radiotherapy plus ipilimumab. The sequencing here drew on peripheral blood, taken from a patient treated with radiotherapy plus ipilimumab. The genes are TRBV5-6 and TRBJ2-1; 7 nucleotides line up with TRBD2. CDR3 sequence (DNA): TGTGCCAGCAGCTTGGAGGGGTGGCTAGCGGATTACAATGAGCAGTTCTTC. Its protein is CASSLEGWLADYNEQFF.